This T cell receptor (beta chain) was recovered during a study of CXCR3-negative and CXCR3-positive naive CD8 T cells. Overall study: The libraries together contributed about 130 million TRB reads, each supplying about 1.5 +/- 0.3 million.

General observations from the study: Memory CD8+ cells had much lower diversity, and both naive subsets had comparably high diversity. Researchers report CXCR3 expression partially decreased after cryopreservation, with fresh PBMCs used in most assays.

The authors prepared UMI-labeled TRB cDNA libraries by 5' RACE. With the 5' RACE reads reprocessed, TCRdb shows one record per CDR3 protein and no DNA. The sample table includes 30,000 to 40,000 distinct CDR3 sequences. In triplicate, each CD8+ T cell subset was sorted at under 350,000 cells per replicate. Germline V CDR1 and CDR2: MNHEY, SMNVEV (reference sequence). This CDR3 has 16 amino acids. To note about this clonotype: Its matching antigen is unknown.

This TCR derives from a human donor in good health. Some clones in this sample may be carry-over from other donors' samples. The rearrangement uses TRBV27 and TRBJ2-3; TCRdb lists TRBD2, though no DNA is available to test this call. Sequencing was carried out using memory CD8+ T cells from blood. CDR3 residues: CASSFSGLAARDTQYF.